The 27 T cell receptor beta chains presented below share a single source sample, sequenced in a study of cytomegalovirus exposure and HLA in healthy donors. With 60 Vbeta and 13 Jbeta primers, the PCR was carried out. Libraries were prepared by immunoSEQ multiplex PCR; TCRdb keeps only in-frame clonotypes and omits some of them. Of about 110,000 clones listed, about 86% were seen once; the top ten hold over 2%. The specimen was PBMCs. Every receptor here comes from a woman aged 25 to 39 in good health and CMV-seronegative.

The chain combines TRBV9 with TRBJ2-5, with 12 positions matching TRBD2. The germline CDR1 and CDR2 sequences are SGDLS and YYNGEE. Trimming at V came to 0 bases and at J to 3 bases, leaving 3 bases not matched to a gene. There are 16 residues in the CDR3. The CDR3 DNA reads TGTGCCAGCAGCGTAGGCCTAGCGGGAGGGGAAGAGACCCAGTACTTC. Translation gives CASSVGLAGGEETQYF.

The chain combines TRBV30 with TRBJ1-1; TRBD1 might be the D (6 bases). CDR3 length: 15 amino acids. Trimming removed 3 bases at V and 7 bases at J, with 21 bases between. Germline V gives CDR1 GTSNPN, CDR2 SVGIG (reference sequence). The CDR3 loop is CAWRGDTSGLHEAFF. CDR3 in DNA: TGTGCCTGGAGGGGGGACACCAGTGGTCTACATGAAGCTTTCTTT.

The chain links TRBV28 to TRBJ1-5, with unresolved D. The CDR3 is 15 residues long. Germline-derived CDR1 and CDR2 are MDHEN and SYDVKM. The germline V and J ends were trimmed by 5 bases and 0 bases, with 11 bases remaining between them. CDR3 nucleotide sequence: TGTGCCAGCAGTAAATACAGTTATAGCAATCAGCCCCAGCATTTT. Residues: CASSKYSYSNQPQHF. Full variable domain (remainder filled in from reference TRBV28 and TRBJ1-5): DVKVTQSSRYLVKRTGEKVFLECVQDMDHENMFWYRQDPGLGLRLIYFSYDVKMKEKGDIPEGYSVSREKKERFSLILESASTNQTSMYLCASSKYSYSNQPQHFGDGTRLSIL.

The chain joins TRBV11-2 to TRBJ2-7, with unresolved D. Trimming shortened V by 3 bases and J by 5 bases, and 14 bases separated the two germline ends. The CDR3 is 14 amino acids. The germline CDR1 and CDR2 sequences are SGHAT and FQNNGV. CDR3 loop: CASSLSASRHEQYF. The CDR3 DNA is TGTGCCAGCAGCTTGTCCGCCAGTCGCCACGAGCAGTACTTC.

This chain links TRBV2 with TRBJ2-7, with 7 bases matching TRBD1. V was clipped by 5 bases and J by 6 bases; unmatched bases: 10. Germline V gene sequence: CDR1 SNHLY, CDR2 FYNNEI. The CDR3 runs to 14 residues. CDR3 protein: CASSRTGAVVEQYF. The CDR3 DNA reads TGTGCCAGCAGTCGAACAGGGGCAGTTGTCGAGCAGTACTTC.

The chain employs TRBV19 and TRBJ2-3; 12 nucleotides agree with TRBD2. CDR3 length: 16 residues. Losses at the gene ends were 5 bases for V and 3 bases for J; bases not matched to a gene: 6. The germline V gene encodes CDR1 LNHDA and CDR2 SQIVND (reference sequence). CDR3 in amino acids: CASSPTSGSRTDTQYF. The CDR3 DNA follows: TGTGCCAGTAGTCCGACTAGCGGGAGCAGGACAGATACGCAGTATTTT. The complete variable domain, with remaining parts taken from reference TRBV19 and TRBJ2-3, reads DGGITQSPKYLFRKEGQNVTLSCEQNLNHDAMYWYRQDPGQGLRLIYYSQIVNDFQKGDIAEGYSVSREKKESFPLTVTSAQKNPTAFYLCASSPTSGSRTDTQYFGPGTRLTVL.

This chain uses TRBV7-8 with TRBJ2-5; D may be TRBD1 (6 bases). The germline V gene encodes CDR1 SGHVS and CDR2 FQNEAQ. V lost 5 bases, J lost 2 bases, and 9 bases lay in between. The CDR3 spans 13 residues. CDR3 bases: TGTGCCAGCAGCGTCGACAGGCAAGAGACCCAGTACTTC. This translates into CASSVDRQETQYF.

The chain recombines TRBV18 with TRBJ1-1; 7 bases are a match to TRBD1. Germline V gene sequence: CDR1 KGHSH, CDR2 LQKENI. The junction had 6 bases not matched to a gene; V was cut back by 3 bases and J by 5 bases. CDR3 length: 14 amino acids. Here the CDR3 DNA reads TGTGCCAGCTCACCCGCAAAGGGGGCGACTGAAGCTTTCTTT. Translating it yields CASSPAKGATEAFF.

The chain links TRBV27 to TRBJ2-7; 10 nucleotides agree with TRBD2. This CDR3 comprises 17 residues. The germline gives CDR1 MNHEY, CDR2 SMNVEV (reference sequence). Trimming cost V 4 bases and J 2 bases; bases outside gene matches: 11. CDR3 DNA: TGTGCCAGCAGTTCGGCCGGACTAGCGGAGGGAACCTACGAGCAGTACTTC. Its translation is CASSSAGLAEGTYEQYF.

This chain links TRBV19 with TRBJ2-5; 12 nucleotides agree with TRBD2. CDR3 length: 15 amino acids. Germline V gene lookup returns CDR1 LNHDA and CDR2 SQIVND (reference sequence). V lost 5 bases and J lost 4; bases outside the gene matches: 5. CDR3 in DNA: TGTGCCAGTAGTGTGACTAGCGGGAGATCAGAGACCCAGTACTTC. Its translation is CASSVTSGRSETQYF.

The sample holds one count of this clone. The V and J genes are TRBV30 and TRBJ2-1, with 11 positions matching TRBD2. The CDR3 runs 20 residues. The trim removed 0 bases at V and 0 bases at J, leaving 13 bases unmatched. Germline loops: CDR1 GTSNPN, CDR2 SVGIG (reference sequence). The CDR3 protein is CAWSVSYSGRALSSYNEQFF. The CDR3 DNA reads TGTGCCTGGAGTGTAAGTTATAGCGGGAGGGCCCTAAGCTCCTACAATGAGCAGTTCTTC.

The rearrangement uses TRBV15 and TRBJ2-1; TRBD2 aligns across 11 bases. Trimming removed 2 bases from V and 2 bases from J; junction bases left unmatched: 8. The CDR3 runs to 18 residues. Per the germline V gene, CDR1 is LNHNV and CDR2 is YYDKDF (reference sequence). CDR3 protein: CATSRPRGTSGAYNEQFF. The CDR3 nucleotides are TGTGCCACCAGCAGACCACGGGGGACTAGCGGAGCCTACAATGAGCAGTTCTTC.

The V call is TRBV28, the J call TRBJ2-5; 10 bases fit TRBD1. Per germline, CDR1 MDHEN and CDR2 SYDVKM. The ends lost 1 base at V and 4 bases at J; junction bases unmatched: 12. This CDR3 is 18 amino acids long. The chain's CDR3 is CASSLFTVTGGRGETQYF. The CDR3, as DNA: TGTGCCAGCAGTTTATTCACTGTGACAGGGGGCCGAGGAGAGACCCAGTACTTC.

V is TRBV7-2 and J is TRBJ2-1, with D uncertain. Germline lookup yields CDR1 SGHTA and CDR2 FQGNSA. There are 13 residues in the CDR3. Trimming shortened V by 3 bases and J by 8 bases, and 11 bases separated the two germline ends. For the CDR3, the DNA is TGTGCCAGCAGCTTGGATCTAGGAGATGAGCAGTTCTTC. This encodes CASSLDLGDEQFF.

V and J are TRBV7-2 and TRBJ2-7; 10 bases line up with TRBD2. This CDR3 is 16 amino acids long. The junction had 16 bases not matched to a gene; V was cut back by 5 bases and J by 9 bases. CDR1 and CDR2 from the germline V gene are SGHTA and FQGNSA. CDR3 coding DNA: TGTGCCAGCAGCCATAGCGGGAGGCCAGAAGTCGGGGGGCAGTACTTC. This translates into CASSHSGRPEVGGQYF.

The chain employs TRBV5-6 and TRBJ2-3, with D hard to call. Germline-derived CDR1 and CDR2 are SGHDT and YYEEEE. The CDR3 has 15 amino acids. With 5 bases removed from V and 5 bases from J, the gap between germline ends came to 18 bases. The CDR3 DNA reads TGTGCCAGCAGTCCCCGCATCTTATGGCAAGATACGCAGTATTTT. This gives the protein CASSPRILWQDTQYF.

As regards this clone: Sequence at one end of the junction differs from germline and may be a read error. This rearrangement joins TRBV7-9 to TRBJ2-3, with TRBD2 identical over 14 bases. The germline CDR1 and CDR2 sequences are SEHNR and FQNEAQ (reference sequence). The CDR3 sequence is 16 residues long. The CDR3 protein is CSSSPSGTSGRDTQYF. Written as DNA, the CDR3 is TGTTCCAGCAGCCCATCCGGGACTAGCGGGAGAGATACGCAGTATTTT.

The chain has TRBV21-1 and TRBJ2-7; the table's D call TRBD1 went unverified against the DNA. TRBV21-1 is an annotated pseudogene. CDR3 length equals 15 residues. The CDR3 DNA is TGTGCCAGCAGCAAACTAACAGGGGGTCGGGACGAGCAGTACTTC. Translation: CASSKLTGGRDEQYF.

For the CDR3, the DNA is TGTGCCAGCAGTTCGCCGGGGACTAGCGGCTCTAATGAGCAGTTCTTC. Translation: CASSSPGTSGSNEQFF. V and J are TRBV28 and TRBJ2-1; 11 bases are shared with TRBD2. Germline V gives CDR1 MDHEN, CDR2 SYDVKM. The CDR3 is 16 residues long. V trimming: 4 bases; J trimming: 7 bases; junction bases outside the gene matches: 9.

In its sample, this clone was seen a few times. The chain uses TRBV18 and TRBJ2-7; 9 positions agree with TRBD1. The CDR3 loop spans 14 amino acids. Germline V lookup: CDR1 KGHSH, CDR2 LQKENI. V lost 3 bases, J lost 6 bases, and 6 bases stayed unmatched. In DNA, the CDR3 is TGTGCCAGCTCACCTGGGACAGGGCAATCCGAGCAGTACTTC. Its protein is CASSPGTGQSEQYF.

The chain links TRBV5-1 to TRBJ2-7; 10 bases agree with TRBD2. The CDR3 is made up of 15 amino acids. Germline loops: CDR1 SGHRS, CDR2 YFSETQ. J was trimmed by 4 bases and V by 2 bases; bases with no gene match: 6. The CDR3 spells CASSFAAGGPYEQYF. For the CDR3, the DNA is TGCGCCAGCAGCTTTGCAGCGGGAGGGCCGTACGAGCAGTACTTC.

V gene TRBV12-2 combines with J gene TRBJ2-7; TRBD2 is the table's D call, not checked against the DNA. TRBV12-2 is classified as a pseudogene. The CDR3 runs 14 residues. The CDR3 DNA reads as TGTGCAAGTCGCTTGGGACTAGCTTTCCACGAGCAGTACTTC. Translated: CASRLGLAFHEQYF.

There are a few counts of this clone. This chain joins TRBV5-1 and TRBJ2-3, with TRBD2 matching over 7 bases. The CDR3 extends over 15 amino acids. V shed 2 bases, J shed 0 bases, and the junction held 3 bases outside the gene matches. Per germline, CDR1 SGHRS and CDR2 YFSETQ. Here the CDR3 reads CASSFEAGSTDTQYF. For the CDR3, the DNA is TGCGCCAGCAGCTTTGAAGCGGGAAGCACAGATACGCAGTATTTT.

The CDR3 sequence is CASSFAGREAFF. The CDR3 nucleotides are TGTGCCAGCAGCTTCGCAGGAAGGGAAGCTTTCTTT. This chain connects TRBV11-2 to TRBJ1-1; D is unresolved. This CDR3 has 12 residues. Germline CDR1 reads SGHAT; CDR2 reads FQNNGV. V shed 3 bases and J shed 8 bases, with 10 bases lying between them.

This sequence joins TRBV19 and TRBJ1-4; the match to TRBD1 covers 8 bases. Trimming cost V 4 bases and J 8 bases; bases outside gene matches: 12. CDR1 and CDR2 (germline): LNHDA, SQIVND (reference sequence). The CDR3 totals 16 residues. CDR3 residues: CASSTLARGRREKLFF. In nucleotides, the CDR3 is TGTGCCAGTAGTACCCTCGCCAGGGGGCGCCGGGAAAAACTGTTTTTT.

This clone was counted only a few times. The genes are TRBV21-1 and TRBJ2-1; no DNA check was done on the table's D call, TRBD2. TRBV21-1 is designated a pseudogene. This CDR3 contains 13 residues. CDR3 residues: CASSTGLHDEQFF. The DNA for the CDR3 is TGTGCCAGCAGTACGGGACTCCACGATGAGCAGTTCTTC.

The V gene is TRBV7-2, the J gene TRBJ1-4, with 9 bases lining up with TRBD1. Trimming at V came to 5 bases and at J to 5 bases, leaving 6 bases not matched to a gene. Germline V gene sequence: CDR1 SGHTA, CDR2 FQGNSA. The length of the CDR3 is 15 residues. DNA for the CDR3: TGTGCCAGCAGCACGGGGACAGGGCGGAATGAAAAACTGTTTTTT. It translates to CASSTGTGRNEKLFF.